A selection of T cell receptor beta chains follows, all from one sample in a study of shared clonotypes between healthy human individuals. The assay was immunoSEQ multiplex PCR, and TCRdb's table has in-frame clones only and misses some. Here the sample spans about 360,000 clones, about 73% being singletons. The source material was memory CD4+ T cells sorted from blood. The receptors here all came from a man aged 25 to 45 in good health. Each CDR3 is given with its conserved first and last residue. A D gene is named only where the DNA matches it firmly. Only some rows state a clone size, as once, few, many or a class for expanded clones.

j_gene: TRBJ2-5
v_gene: TRBV9
abundance: .
d_gene: TRBD1
CDR3aa: CASSVRGRETQYF
CDR3nt: TGTGCCAGCAGCGTAAGGGGGCGAGAGACCCAGTACTTC

j_gene: TRBJ2-1
v_gene: TRBV2
abundance: .
d_gene: .
CDR3aa: CASSEGTPLYNEQFF
CDR3nt: TGTGCCAGCAGTGAGGGGACACCTCTCTACAATGAGCAGTTCTTC

j_gene: TRBJ2-5
v_gene: TRBV27
abundance: .
d_gene: .
CDR3aa: CASRQQETQYF
CDR3nt: TGTGCCAGCCGACAGCAAGAGACCCAGTACTTC

j_gene: TRBJ1-3
v_gene: TRBV30
abundance: .
d_gene: .
CDR3aa: CAWTWDRDTIYF
CDR3nt: TGTGCCTGGACTTGGGACCGTGACACCATATATTTT

j_gene: TRBJ2-2
v_gene: TRBV5-6
abundance: few
d_gene: .
CDR3aa: CASSLTGIGELFF
CDR3nt: TGTGCCAGCAGCTTGACGGGTATCGGGGAGCTGTTTTTT

j_gene: TRBJ2-1
v_gene: TRBV5-1
abundance: .
d_gene: TRBD2
CDR3aa: CASSLGASGSIGEQFF
CDR3nt: TGCGCCAGCAGCTTGGGGGCTAGCGGGAGCATAGGTGAGCAGTTCTTC

j_gene: TRBJ2-3
v_gene: TRBV5-8
abundance: .
d_gene: .
CDR3aa: CASSRWTDTQYF
CDR3nt: TGTGCCAGCAGCCGGTGGACAGATACGCAGTATTTT

j_gene: TRBJ1-6
v_gene: TRBV5-5
abundance: .
d_gene: .
CDR3aa: CASSPGLNNSPLHF
CDR3nt: TGTGCCAGCAGCCCTGGTCTGAATAATTCACCCCTCCACTTT

j_gene: TRBJ1-5
v_gene: TRBV19
abundance: few
d_gene: .
CDR3aa: CASSTTVGGANQPQHF
CDR3nt: TGTGCCAGTAGTACTACTGTGGGCGGTGCCAATCAGCCCCAGCATTTT

j_gene: TRBJ1-1
v_gene: TRBV15
abundance: .
d_gene: .
CDR3aa: CATSRDTGLSEAFF
CDR3nt: TGTGCCACCAGCAGAGATACAGGACTAAGTGAAGCTTTCTTT

j_gene: TRBJ1-5
v_gene: TRBV4-2
abundance: .
d_gene: TRBD1
CDR3aa: CASSHQQGDQPQHF
CDR3nt: TGTGCCAGCAGCCATCAACAGGGGGATCAGCCCCAGCATTTT

j_gene: TRBJ1-4
v_gene: TRBV10-3
abundance: few
d_gene: .
CDR3aa: CAISESIEKLFF
CDR3nt: TGTGCCATCAGTGAGTCGATTGAAAAACTGTTTTTT

j_gene: TRBJ2-2
v_gene: TRBV5-1
abundance: .
d_gene: .
CDR3aa: CASSLGVRELFF
CDR3nt: TGCGCCAGCAGCTTGGGGGTCCGGGAGCTGTTTTTT

j_gene: TRBJ2-6
v_gene: TRBV30
abundance: .
d_gene: .
CDR3aa: CAWDSSGANVLTF
CDR3nt: TGTGCCTGGGACAGTTCTGGGGCCAACGTCCTGACTTTC

j_gene: TRBJ2-7
v_gene: TRBV5-4
abundance: many
d_gene: .
CDR3aa: CASSSQASILEQYF
CDR3nt: TGTGCCAGCAGCTCCCAAGCTAGCATCCTCGAGCAGTACTTC

j_gene: TRBJ2-7
v_gene: TRBV15
abundance: once
d_gene: TRBD1
CDR3aa: CATSRATGTGSYEQYF
CDR3nt: TGTGCCACCAGCAGGGCTACCGGGACAGGGTCCTACGAGCAGTACTTC

j_gene: TRBJ2-3
v_gene: TRBV29-1
abundance: .
d_gene: .
CDR3aa: CSVTRMRGHTDTQYF
CDR3nt: TGCAGCGTCACTAGGATGAGAGGGCACACAGATACGCAGTATTTT

j_gene: TRBJ1-1
v_gene: TRBV28
abundance: .
d_gene: TRBD1
CDR3aa: CASSLWTGPTLNTEAFF
CDR3nt: TGTGCCAGCAGTTTATGGACAGGGCCCACCTTGAACACTGAAGCTTTCTTT

j_gene: TRBJ2-3
v_gene: TRBV11-3
abundance: .
d_gene: .
CDR3aa: CASSLTDTDTQYF
CDR3nt: TGTGCCAGCAGCTTAACAGACACAGATACGCAGTATTTT

j_gene: TRBJ1-1
v_gene: TRBV27
abundance: .
d_gene: TRBD1
CDR3aa: CASSQRQGSTEAFF
CDR3nt: TGTGCCAGCAGTCAAAGACAGGGATCCACTGAAGCTTTCTTT

j_gene: TRBJ2-7
v_gene: TRBV6-5
abundance: .
d_gene: .
CDR3aa: CASSYSGTNAYEQYF
CDR3nt: TGTGCCAGCAGTTACTCTGGGACAAATGCCTACGAGCAGTACTTC

j_gene: TRBJ1-1
v_gene: TRBV19
abundance: few
d_gene: .
CDR3aa: CASSKQGPTEAFF
CDR3nt: TGTGCCAGTAGTAAGCAGGGTCCCACTGAAGCTTTCTTT

j_gene: TRBJ1-2
v_gene: TRBV7-2
abundance: few
d_gene: .
CDR3aa: CASSLDAGPDGYTF
CDR3nt: TGTGCCAGCAGCTTAGACGCGGGACCCGATGGCTACACCTTC

j_gene: TRBJ2-7
v_gene: TRBV18
abundance: .
d_gene: .
CDR3aa: CASSPGYEQYF
CDR3nt: TGTGCCAGCTCACCAGGTTACGAGCAGTACTTC

j_gene: TRBJ2-3
v_gene: TRBV5-8
abundance: .
d_gene: TRBD2
CDR3aa: CASSLKGTSGTDTQYF
CDR3nt: TGTGCCAGCAGCCTCAAGGGGACTAGCGGGACAGATACGCAGTATTTT

j_gene: TRBJ2-1
v_gene: TRBV28
abundance: few
d_gene: TRBD2
CDR3aa: CASIGLAGYNEQFF
CDR3nt: TGTGCCAGCATAGGACTAGCGGGATACAATGAGCAGTTCTTC

j_gene: TRBJ2-3
v_gene: TRBV10-2
abundance: .
d_gene: .
CDR3aa: CASSDTHPTDTQYF
CDR3nt: TGCGCCAGCAGTGACACCCACCCCACAGATACGCAGTATTTT

j_gene: TRBJ2-7
v_gene: TRBV9
abundance: .
d_gene: TRBD1
CDR3aa: CASSAGTGYEQYF
CDR3nt: TGTGCCAGCAGCGCCGGGACAGGTTACGAGCAGTACTTC

j_gene: TRBJ2-1
v_gene: TRBV6-5
abundance: .
d_gene: .
CDR3aa: CASSLGLGEQFF
CDR3nt: TGTGCCAGCAGCCTTGGACTGGGTGAGCAGTTCTTC

j_gene: TRBJ1-4
v_gene: TRBV5-4
abundance: .
d_gene: .
CDR3aa: CASSTGTFGEKLFF
CDR3nt: TGTGCCAGCAGCACCGGGACATTCGGTGAAAAACTGTTTTTT

j_gene: TRBJ2-7
v_gene: TRBV19
abundance: .
d_gene: .
CDR3aa: CASSIGGVGEQYF
CDR3nt: TGTGCCAGTAGTATTGGCGGAGTCGGCGAGCAGTACTTC

j_gene: TRBJ1-1
v_gene: TRBV5-1
abundance: once
d_gene: .
CDR3aa: CASSLGVGYNTEAFF
CDR3nt: TGCGCCAGCAGCTTGGGGGTTGGGTATAACACTGAAGCTTTCTTT